The clone carrying this TCR beta chain was observed a few times. Its antigen remains unknown. The protocol attached unique molecular identifiers to individual cDNA molecules. MiXCR, applied by TCRdb to the 5' RACE reads, yields one record per CDR3 protein. Here the sample spans about 72,000 distinct CDR3 sequences, roughly a tenth being singletons. This CDR3 comprises 13 residues. With 5 bases removed from V and 4 bases from J, the gap between germline ends came to 11 bases. These data originate in a study of early T cells in non-severe SARS-CoV-2 infection. Study-level background: Chains were not paired, and sequencing was done on bulk RNA from unsorted whole blood. Study-wide points: VDJdb matches were skewed toward anti-spike CD8 T cell responses.

The TCR comes from an adult who was a healthcare worker with PCR-confirmed SARS-CoV-2 infection or an uninfected control (not recorded which). The J gene is TRBJ1-2, the V gene TRBV12-3 or TRBV12-4; D remains unclear. The source was whole blood, collected at baseline. The CDR3 loop reads CASSPSGSYGYTF. The CDR3 bases are TGTGCCAGCAGTCCCTCCGGTTCCTATGGCTACACCTTC.